A single sample gave rise to the 10 T cell receptor beta chains below, sequenced in a study of T cell responses to AZD1222 COVID-19 vaccine. TCRdb keeps only in-frame clones here, not all; method: immunoSEQ multiplex PCR. The sample lists fewer than 150,000 clones, roughly 93% occurring once. This specimen consisted of peripheral blood, obtained on day 0 of AZD1222 vaccination. The receptors come from an adult in good health.

J is TRBJ1-5 and V is TRBV9; a weak D match, TRBD1 (5 bases). Per the germline V gene, CDR1 is SGDLS and CDR2 is YYNGEE. This CDR3 is 15 amino acids long. The V end lost 0 bases, the J end lost 6 bases, and 13 bases lay between the germline ends. The chain's CDR3 is CASSVGMGVGQPQHF. The DNA of the CDR3 is TGTGCCAGCAGCGTAGGGATGGGGGTCGGTCAGCCCCAGCATTTT. Variable domain in full (rest from reference TRBV9 and TRBJ1-5): DSGVTQTPKHLITATGQRVTLRCSPRSGDLSVYWYQQSLDQGLQFLIQYYNGEERAKGNILERFSAQQFPDLHSELNLSSLELGDSALYFCASSVGMGVGQPQHFGDGTRLSIL.

This clone has a single count. V is TRBV5-6 and J is TRBJ1-1; D remains unclear. V was trimmed by 0 bases and J by 0 bases, leaving 6 bases between them. Looked up from germline, CDR1 is SGHDT and CDR2 is YYEEEE. The CDR3 sequence is 14 residues long. The CDR3 sequence is CASSLAAMNTEAFF. Here the CDR3 DNA reads TGTGCCAGCAGCTTGGCAGCCATGAACACTGAAGCTTTCTTT. The whole variable domain, filled in from reference TRBV5-6 and TRBJ1-1, reads DAGVTQSPTHLIKTRGQQVTLRCSPKSGHDTVSWYQQALGQGPQFIFQYYEEEERQRGNFPDRFSGHQFPNYSSELNVNALLLGDSALYLCASSLAAMNTEAFFGQGTRLTVV.

This clone was recorded only once. This rearrangement joins TRBV6-5 to TRBJ1-1, with TRBD1 matching 9 bases. CDR1 is MNHEY, CDR2 SVGAGI, per germline. This CDR3 is built from 14 residues. Trimming took 6 bases from V and 4 from J; bases not matched to a gene: 6. The CDR3 protein is CASRYDRGSTEAFF. The CDR3 DNA is TGTGCCAGCAGATACGACAGGGGGAGCACTGAAGCTTTCTTT.

This clone was recorded once. The rearrangement joins TRBV7-6 to TRBJ1-2, with 9 bases aligning to TRBD1. This CDR3 is 13 amino acids long. J gave up 8 bases and V 5 bases, and 6 bases lay outside the gene matches. Germline V lookup: CDR1 SGHVS, CDR2 FNYEAQ. The CDR3 spells CASSGTGFQGYTF. The CDR3 nucleotides read TGTGCCAGCAGCGGGACAGGGTTTCAGGGCTACACCTTC. Full variable domain (remainder filled in from reference TRBV7-6 and TRBJ1-2): GAGVSQSPRYKVTKRGQDVALRCDPISGHVSLYWYRQALGQGPEFLTYFNYEAQQDKSGLPNDRFSAERPEGSISTLTIQRTEQRDSAMYRCASSGTGFQGYTFGSGTRLTVV.

This clone was detected only once. The chain uses TRBV5-6 and TRBJ2-5, with 9 bases aligning to TRBD1. The CDR3 sequence is 15 residues long. The V gene end was trimmed by 1 base and the J gene end by 3 bases; junction bases not matched to a gene: 4. The germline CDR1 and CDR2 sequences are SGHDT and YYEEEE. The CDR3 DNA sequence: TGTGCCAGCAGCTTGTACGGGACAGGGAAAGAGACCCAGTACTTC. This translates into CASSLYGTGKETQYF.

The chain has TRBV9 and TRBJ2-3, with 8 bases aligning to TRBD2. The CDR3 is 15 residues long. Germline V lookup: CDR1 SGDLS, CDR2 YYNGEE. V was pared by 4 bases and J by 1 base, with 5 bases of the junction left unmatched. In nucleotides, the CDR3 is TGTGCCAGCAGCTCAGCGGGGGATGGCACAGATACGCAGTATTTT. Amino acid sequence: CASSSAGDGTDTQYF.

This clone has a single count. The chain couples TRBV6-6 to TRBJ1-6, with D perhaps matching TRBD1 (5 bases). Germline CDR1 MNHNY, CDR2 SVGAGI (reference sequence). The CDR3 is 16 residues long. The V end was cut by 5 bases, the J end by 7 bases, with 18 bases between. CDR3 in amino acids: CASSLPMGQLNSPLHF. CDR3 nucleotides: TGTGCCAGCAGTCTCCCGATGGGGCAGCTCAATTCACCCCTCCACTTT.

This sequence joins TRBV10-3 and TRBJ1-3, with unresolved D. The CDR3 totals 15 residues. The V end lost 6 bases, the J end lost 0 bases, and 12 bases lay between the germline ends. The germline V gene has CDR1 ENHRY and CDR2 SYGVKD. CDR3: CAISLGLLSGNTIYF. The CDR3 DNA reads as TGTGCCATCAGCCTCGGACTCCTCTCTGGAAACACCATATATTTT.

This clone was found once. The chain is built from TRBV5-8 and TRBJ2-3; D might be TRBD2 (5 bases). The CDR3 has 14 amino acids. Trimming pared 2 bases from V and 2 bases from J, leaving 9 bases between. Germline CDR1 is SGHTS and CDR2 is YDEGEE. The CDR3 coding sequence is TGTGCCAGCAGCTTTCAGCGGACCACAGATACGCAGTATTTT. The encoded protein is CASSFQRTTDTQYF.

The V call is TRBV4-1, the J call TRBJ1-6; the D is unclear. Germline V lookup: CDR1 MGHRA, CDR2 YSYEKL. V was trimmed by 2 bases and J by 14 bases, leaving 13 bases between them. CDR3 length: 13 residues. DNA for the CDR3: TGCGCCAGCAGCCAAACAGACTCTCCAACCCTCCACTTT. Its translation is CASSQTDSPTLHF.